The clone carrying this T cell receptor beta chain was observed a handful of times. This sample is drawn from a study of T cell responses to AZD1222 COVID-19 vaccine. The assay was immunoSEQ multiplex PCR, and TCRdb's table has in-frame clones only and misses some. The sample contains some 120,000 clones, roughly 86% of which appear only once. The CDR3 sequence is 16 residues long. CDR1 KGHSH and CDR2 LQKENI come from the germline V gene. Trimming cost V 6 bases and J 4 bases; bases outside gene matches: 11. V and J are TRBV18 and TRBJ2-2; 7 positions agree with TRBD2. Sequenced here: peripheral blood, sampled on day 0 of AZD1222 vaccination. This TCR was recovered from an adult in good health. CDR3 sequence (DNA): TGTGCCAGCTCTGACTTTGCGGGAGAGCTCACCGGGGAGCTGTTTTTT. Residues: CASSDFAGELTGELFF.